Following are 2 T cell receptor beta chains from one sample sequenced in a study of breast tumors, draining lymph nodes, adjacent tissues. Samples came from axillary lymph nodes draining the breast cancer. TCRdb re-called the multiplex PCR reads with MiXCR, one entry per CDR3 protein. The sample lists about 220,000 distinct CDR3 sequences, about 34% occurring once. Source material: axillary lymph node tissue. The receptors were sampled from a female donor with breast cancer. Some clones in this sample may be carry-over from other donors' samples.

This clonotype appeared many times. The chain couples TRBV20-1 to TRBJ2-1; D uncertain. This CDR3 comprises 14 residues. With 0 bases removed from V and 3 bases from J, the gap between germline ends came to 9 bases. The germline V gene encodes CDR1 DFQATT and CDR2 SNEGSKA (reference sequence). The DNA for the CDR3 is TGCAGTGCTAGAGATCCTAAAGGCTACAATGAGCAGTTCTTC. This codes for CSARDPKGYNEQFF.

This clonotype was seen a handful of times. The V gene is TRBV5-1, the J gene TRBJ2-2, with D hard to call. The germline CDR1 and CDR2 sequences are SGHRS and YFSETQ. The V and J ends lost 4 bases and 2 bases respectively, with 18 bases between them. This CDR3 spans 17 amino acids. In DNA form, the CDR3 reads TGCGCCAGCAGCCTGAATCCATCGGTAGGAAACACCGGGGAGCTGTTTTTT. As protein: CASSLNPSVGNTGELFF.